One sample yielded the 12 T cell receptor beta chains listed below, sequenced in a study of T-cell memory formation after mild COVID-19. TCRdb redid the calling of the 5' RACE reads with MiXCR, one entry per CDR3 protein. The sample consists of about 210,000 distinct CDR3 sequences, about 10% of them appearing once. The specimen was PBMCs or a T cell subset sorted from them (not recorded which). The receptors stem from a man aged 18 to 29 who had mild COVID-19 (a few samples of this study predate the infection). Cell type and time point are not known.

The rearrangement links TRBV24-1 to TRBJ2-7; 13 bases align to TRBD2. The CDR3 consists of 16 residues. The V segment lost 4 bases and the J segment 3 bases; nucleotides outside the gene matches: 5. Germline CDR1 KGHDR, CDR2 SFDVKD. DNA for the CDR3: TGTGCCACCAGTGACAAGAGGACTAGCGGGAGCTACGAGCAGTACTTC. It yields the protein CATSDKRTSGSYEQYF.

This clonotype came up once. The chain employs TRBV7-2 and TRBJ2-5; D is ambiguous. The CDR3 sequence is 13 residues long. V shed 1 base and J shed 6 bases, with 9 bases lying between them. Germline CDR1 reads SGHTA; CDR2 reads FQGNSA. Here the CDR3 reads CASSLERQKTQYF. CDR3 DNA: TGTGCCAGCAGCTTAGAGAGGCAGAAGACCCAGTACTTC.

This clonotype came up a few times. The chain employs TRBV14 and TRBJ2-7, with TRBD1 matching over 7 bases. Germline assignment: CDR1 SGHDN and CDR2 FVKESK. CDR3 length equals 13 residues. J gave up 5 bases and V 3 bases, and 4 bases lay outside the gene matches. The CDR3 region has the DNA TGTGCCAGCAGCCAGACAGGGACCGACGAGCAGTACGTC. Translation: CASSQTGTDEQYV.

This clonotype showed up many times. This chain links TRBV7-2 with TRBJ2-1; no clear D gene. Trimming stripped 6 bases from V and 0 bases from J, with 12 bases between. The CDR3 totals 15 residues. In germline, CDR1 is SGHTA, CDR2 FQGNSA. The CDR3 reads CASSSRPSSYNEQFF. The DNA of the CDR3 is TGTGCCAGCAGTTCCCGGCCAAGCTCCTACAATGAGCAGTTCTTC.

The rearrangement joins TRBV4-1 to TRBJ1-5, with D perhaps TRBD1 (5 bases). The CDR3 consists of 13 residues. With 3 bases removed from V and 4 bases from J, the gap between germline ends came to 7 bases. Germline V lookup: CDR1 MGHRA, CDR2 YSYEKL. CDR3 amino acids: CASSQTVNQPQHF. In DNA form, the CDR3 reads TGCGCCAGCAGCCAGACAGTAAATCAGCCCCAGCATTTT.

This clonotype was detected many times. The rearrangement uses TRBV7-2 and TRBJ2-5; TRBD2 is a possible D gene (6 bases). Germline CDR1 and CDR2: SGHTA and FQGNSA. Trimming left V 5 bases short and J 5 bases short, with 12 bases between. The CDR3 totals 13 residues. The CDR3 is CASSPSTRETQYF. CDR3 coding DNA: TGTGCCAGCAGCCCCTCGACTAGGGAGACCCAGTACTTC.

This clonotype has just a few counts. This chain links TRBV7-9 with TRBJ2-7; D may be TRBD2 (6 bases). The CDR3 loop spans 13 amino acids. Trimming left V 6 bases short and J 2 bases short, with 11 bases between. Germline CDR1 is SEHNR and CDR2 is FQNEAQ (reference sequence). CDR3: CASSLSGAYEQYV. In nucleotides, the CDR3 is TGTGCCAGCAGTCTCTCGGGGGCCTACGAGCAGTACGTC.

This chain links TRBV18 with TRBJ2-5; D unresolved. The CDR3 is made up of 14 amino acids. CDR1 and CDR2 from the germline V gene are KGHSH and LQKENI. The ends were cut back, 5 bases at V and 3 bases at J, with 13 bases in the middle. DNA for the CDR3: TGTGCCAGCTCAAAAGGCGGCGCCAAAGAGACCCAGTACTTC. Translated: CASSKGGAKETQYF.

The chain uses TRBV18 and TRBJ2-3; D not resolved. The CDR3 contains 16 residues. The germline V gene encodes CDR1 KGHSH and CDR2 LQKENI. Trimming cost V 6 bases and J 3 bases, with 19 bases left between them. In DNA form, the CDR3 reads TGTGCCAGCTCCTCATCCCTCCGGAGTGGTACAGATACGCAGTATTTT. It specifies CASSSSLRSGTDTQYF.

This clonotype was recorded a few times. V is TRBV7-2 and J is TRBJ2-1; 13 bases line up with TRBD2. This CDR3 contains 14 residues. With 5 bases clipped from V and 13 bases from J, the junction kept 8 bases outside the gene matches. CDR1 and CDR2 (germline): SGHTA, FQGNSA. CDR3 in DNA: TGTGCCAGCAGCGGACTAGCGGGGGAGCGATATCAGTTCTTC. Its protein is CASSGLAGERYQFF. Full variable domain (remainder filled in from reference TRBV7-2 and TRBJ2-1): GAGVSQSPSNKVTEKGKDVELRCDPISGHTALYWYRQSLGQGLEFLIYFQGNSAPDKSGLPSDRFSAERTGGSVSTLTIQRTQQEDSAVYLCASSGLAGERYQFFGPGTRLTVL.

The gene calls are TRBV5-1 and TRBJ2-3, with TRBD2 matching 14 bases. Germline V gene data show CDR1 as SGHRS and CDR2 as YFSETQ. Losses at the gene ends were 0 bases for V and 5 bases for J; bases not matched to a gene: 8. This CDR3 has 18 amino acids. The CDR3 is CASSLARLAGGQLDTQYF. DNA of the CDR3: TGCGCCAGCAGCTTGGCCCGACTAGCGGGGGGGCAATTAGATACGCAGTATTTT. Complete variable domain (other parts from reference TRBV5-1 and TRBJ2-3): KAGVTQTPRYLIKTRGQQVTLSCSPISGHRSVSWYQQTPGQGLQFLFEYFSETQRNKGNFPGRFSGRQFSNSRSEMNVSTLELGDSALYLCASSLARLAGGQLDTQYFGPGTRLTVL.

As to this clonotype: The junction and the germline gene differ at one end; a read error may be behind it. The V and J genes are TRBV5-5 and TRBJ1-1; 7 bases agree with TRBD1. The CDR3 spans 15 residues. Germline loops: CDR1 SGHKS, CDR2 YYEKEE (reference sequence). CDR3 sequence reads: CVSSRETGMNTEAFF. DNA for the CDR3: TGTGTCAGCAGCCGAGAGACAGGGATGAACACTGAAGCTTTCTTT.